Following are 12 T cell receptor beta chains from one sample sequenced in a study of shared clonotypes between healthy human individuals. TCRdb's table, derived via immunoSEQ multiplex PCR, lists solely in-frame clones and lacks some. Of about a million clones listed, approximately 68% are singletons. The source material was memory CD4+ T cells sorted from blood. Subset of the sample: CD45RA-negative fraction. These TCRs come from a man younger than 35 in good health.

The chain is built from TRBV7-9 and TRBJ1-4; D is perhaps TRBD1 (6 bases). This CDR3 region has 16 residues. Trimming took off 5 bases at V and 5 bases at J, with 18 bases between the two ends. Per the germline V gene, CDR1 is SEHNR and CDR2 is FQNEAQ (reference sequence). As DNA, the CDR3 is TGTGCCAGCAGCCAAAGGGGGGACACCAAGAATGAAAAACTGTTTTTT. Its protein is CASSQRGDTKNEKLFF.

The rearrangement links TRBV19 to TRBJ2-2; D might be TRBD1 (6 bases). CDR1 is LNHDA, CDR2 SQIVND, per germline (reference sequence). V lost 9 bases and J lost 5, with 13 bases in between. This CDR3 spans 13 amino acids. This CDR3 reads CARTNRVTGELFF. The CDR3 DNA is TGTGCCAGGACTAACAGGGTGACCGGGGAGCTGTTTTTT. Looking up the rest from reference TRBV19 and TRBJ2-2 gives the full variable domain: DGGITQSPKYLFRKEGQNVTLSCEQNLNHDAMYWYRQDPGQGLRLIYYSQIVNDFQKGDIAEGYSVSREKKESFPLTVTSAQKNPTAFYLCARTNRVTGELFFGEGSRLTVL.

The J gene is TRBJ1-6, the V gene TRBV18; TRBD1 agrees at 9 bases. This CDR3 spans 19 amino acids. With V trimmed by 5 bases and J by 4 bases, 15 bases remained unmatched. CDR1 and CDR2 (germline): KGHSH, LQKENI. CDR3 sequence: CASSSFLGQGESYNSPLHF. DNA of the CDR3: TGTGCCAGCTCATCTTTCCTGGGACAGGGTGAGAGTTATAATTCACCCCTCCACTTT.

V is TRBV5-6 and J is TRBJ2-2; the D gene could be TRBD1 or TRBD2 (5 bases each). The length of the CDR3 is 15 residues. Trimming took off 1 base at V and 1 base at J, with 8 bases between the two ends. Germline CDR1 SGHDT, CDR2 YYEEEE. The CDR3 region is CASSLPGRNTGELFF. In DNA, the CDR3 is TGTGCCAGCAGCTTGCCAGGGAGGAACACCGGGGAGCTGTTTTTT. The variable domain in full, with the rest retrieved from reference TRBV5-6 and TRBJ2-2, is DAGVTQSPTHLIKTRGQQVTLRCSPKSGHDTVSWYQQALGQGPQFIFQYYEEEERQRGNFPDRFSGHQFPNYSSELNVNALLLGDSALYLCASSLPGRNTGELFFGEGSRLTVL.

This clone was recorded a few times. This chain uses TRBV5-4 with TRBJ1-3; unclear D gene. In germline, CDR1 is SGHNT, CDR2 YYREEE (reference sequence). Trimming took 4 bases from V and 6 from J, leaving 11 bases between them. The CDR3 is made up of 13 amino acids. CDR3 sequence: CASSVGSLNTIYF. CDR3 DNA sequence: TGTGCCAGCAGCGTCGGGAGCCTAAACACCATATATTTT.

The rearrangement uses TRBV28 and TRBJ1-1, with 9 bases identical to TRBD1. Germline lookup yields CDR1 MDHEN and CDR2 SYDVKM. The trim removed 6 bases at V and 1 base at J, leaving 3 bases unmatched. This CDR3 has 14 residues. This CDR3 is CASRGTGTNTEAFF. In nucleotides, the CDR3 is TGTGCCAGCAGGGGGACAGGGACGAACACTGAAGCTTTCTTT.

The chain carries TRBV11-2 and TRBJ2-5; 12 nucleotides line up with TRBD2. The CDR3 contains 15 residues. V was pared by 4 bases and J by 3 bases, with 3 bases of the junction left unmatched. In germline, CDR1 is SGHAT, CDR2 FQNNGV. This CDR3 is CASSSRTSGKETQYF. CDR3 DNA: TGTGCCAGCAGCTCAAGGACTAGCGGGAAAGAGACCCAGTACTTC.

CDR3 coding DNA: TGTGCCAGCAGCTTGGTCGGTCAGCCCCAGCATTTT. Translated, it gives CASSLVGQPQHF. This chain uses TRBV5-6 with TRBJ1-5; D unclear. The CDR3 is 12 amino acids. Trimming removed 0 bases at V and 6 bases at J, with 4 bases between. Germline V gene lookup returns CDR1 SGHDT and CDR2 YYEEEE.

This rearrangement joins TRBV6-6 to TRBJ2-7; D is undetermined. The CDR3 sequence is 14 residues long. The V end lost 7 bases, the J end lost 2 bases, and 15 bases lay between the germline ends. Germline V lookup: CDR1 MNHNY, CDR2 SVGAGI (reference sequence). The CDR3 protein is CASTRGSKTYEQYF. The CDR3 region has the DNA TGTGCCAGCACGCGCGGAAGTAAAACCTACGAGCAGTACTTC.

The gene calls are TRBV2 and TRBJ2-5; no clear D. The ends were cut back, 7 bases at V and 7 bases at J, with 16 bases in the middle. Germline values: CDR1 SNHLY, CDR2 FYNNEI. There are 13 residues in the CDR3. For the CDR3, the DNA is TGTGCCAGCAACCAAGACCCGGCCCGGACCCAGTACTTC. This translates into CASNQDPARTQYF.

This clone showed up just a few times. The chain combines TRBV5-4 with TRBJ1-2; 8 bases agree with TRBD1. CDR3 length: 16 residues. Germline CDR1 reads SGHNT; CDR2 reads YYREEE (reference sequence). Trimming cost V 3 bases and J 2 bases; bases outside gene matches: 9. This CDR3 is CASSWLGQGLNYGYTF. The DNA of the CDR3 is TGTGCCAGCAGCTGGCTAGGACAGGGACTAAACTATGGCTACACCTTC.

The V gene is TRBV5-1, the J gene TRBJ2-2; 7 nucleotides agree with TRBD1. The length of the CDR3 is 16 residues. V gave up 7 bases and J gave up 0 bases; unmatched junction bases: 9. Germline CDR1 and CDR2: SGHRS and YFSETQ. The chain's CDR3 is CASRGQTGPNTGELFF. The CDR3 nucleotides are TGCGCCAGCCGTGGACAGACAGGGCCGAACACCGGGGAGCTGTTTTTT.